Listed here are 18 T cell receptor beta chains from one sample, sequenced in a study of shared clonotypes between healthy human individuals. Only in-frame clones appear in the TCRdb table, and some are missing; sequencing was by immunoSEQ multiplex PCR. The repertoire holds 1.5 million to 2.5 million clones, with about 95% as singletons. CD8 cells classed as naive were CD45RO-negative and positively selected for CCR7, excluding terminally differentiated effector memory CD45RA+ cells. Sequences were obtained from naive CD8+ T cells sorted from blood. The receptor source for this set is a man aged 18 to 30 in good health.

The chain has TRBV7-8 and TRBJ2-7; D might be TRBD1 or TRBD2, each matching 8 bases. Germline V CDR1 and CDR2: SGHVS, FQNEAQ. The germline V and J ends were trimmed by 5 bases and 5 bases, with 34 bases remaining between them. The CDR3 length is 20 residues. In nucleotides, the CDR3 is TGTGCCAGCAGCAAACCTTATGCAGGGGGCCGTTCGGGAGGGCCTGACGAGCAGTACTTC. Translation: CASSKPYAGGRSGGPDEQYF.

The chain combines TRBV5-1 with TRBJ2-7, with 8 bases aligning to TRBD1. Germline assignment: CDR1 SGHRS and CDR2 YFSETQ. J lost 2 bases, V lost 3 bases, and 7 bases had no gene match. The CDR3 consists of 15 residues. The CDR3 coding sequence is TGCGCCAGCAGCTGGAGGACAGGGAGCACCTACGAGCAGTACTTC. Translation gives CASSWRTGSTYEQYF.

The chain links TRBV4-1 to TRBJ2-7; 7 bases line up with TRBD2. Per germline, CDR1 MGHRA and CDR2 YSYEKL. Losses at the gene ends were 3 bases for V and 0 bases for J; bases not matched to a gene: 5. This CDR3 is 15 amino acids long. CDR3 bases: TGCGCCAGCAGCCACAGTGCGGGGGACTCCTACGAGCAGTACTTC. This translates into CASSHSAGDSYEQYF.

The chain recombines TRBV7-3 with TRBJ2-7; no definite D call. The V and J ends lost 2 bases and 2 bases respectively, with 13 bases between them. Per germline, CDR1 SGHTA and CDR2 FQGTGA. The CDR3 is 15 residues long. CDR3 nucleotides: TGTGCCAGCAGCTTAGCCCGCGGCAGTGCCTACGAGCAGTACTTC. It encodes CASSLARGSAYEQYF.

The chain couples TRBV19 to TRBJ2-3; D not certain. Germline values: CDR1 LNHDA, CDR2 SQIVND (reference sequence). This CDR3 region has 14 residues. Trimming left V 3 bases short and J 4 bases short, with 11 bases between. For the CDR3, the DNA is TGTGCCAGTAGTATTGTCCCCAGCGCAGATACGCAGTATTTT. Its translation is CASSIVPSADTQYF.

The table lists this clone with a count of one. Other DNA sequences of this sample code for an identical CDR3. The gene calls are TRBV6-1 and TRBJ2-1, with D maybe TRBD2 (5 bases). The V end was cut by 3 bases, the J end by 9 bases, with 9 bases between. CDR3 length: 12 residues. Per the germline V gene, CDR1 is MNHNS and CDR2 is SASEGT. This chain's CDR3 is CASSDTGSEQFF. As DNA, the CDR3 is TGTGCCAGCAGTGATACGGGGAGTGAGCAGTTCTTC.

This clone was detected only once. The V gene is TRBV7-9, the J gene TRBJ2-5; tentative D call: TRBD2 (5 bases). The CDR3 sequence is 16 residues long. Per the germline V gene, CDR1 is SEHNR and CDR2 is FQNEAQ (reference sequence). Trimming removed 5 bases from V and 2 bases from J, with 18 bases in between. CDR3 loop: CASSLNLAAPQETQYF. The CDR3, as DNA: TGTGCCAGCAGCCTAAACCTAGCAGCCCCGCAAGAGACCCAGTACTTC. Combining the CDR3 with reference TRBV7-9 and TRBJ2-5 gives the whole variable domain DTGVSQNPRHKITKRGQNVTFRCDPISEHNRLYWYRQTLGQGPEFLTYFQNEAQLEKSRLLSDRFSAERPKGSFSTLEIQRTEQGDSAMYLCASSLNLAAPQETQYFGPGTRLLVL.

The chain links TRBV7-9 to TRBJ2-5; weak D call: TRBD2 (6 bases). V was cut by 11 bases and J by 7 bases, with 26 bases left in between. CDR1 is SEHNR, CDR2 FQNEAQ, per germline (reference sequence). The CDR3 extends over 15 amino acids. The CDR3 sequence: CALGGGTLIEGTQYF. The CDR3 region has the DNA TGTGCCCTCGGCGGCGGGACTCTGATCGAGGGGACCCAGTACTTC.

The chain carries TRBV27 and TRBJ2-1; D is possibly TRBD2 (6 bases). Germline loops: CDR1 MNHEY, CDR2 SMNVEV (reference sequence). V lost 5 bases, J lost 5 bases, and 16 bases lay in between. The CDR3 runs to 15 residues. The CDR3 DNA reads TGTGCCAGCAGTCCGCTAGGGACTTCACACAATGAGCAGTTCTTC. This encodes CASSPLGTSHNEQFF.

Comment on this clone: The same CDR3 can be traced to other DNA sequences in this sample. The chain employs TRBV7-8 and TRBJ2-7; D is perhaps TRBD1 (5 bases). Deletions cut 4 bases from V and 3 bases from J, with 13 bases between. This CDR3 has 14 amino acids. CDR1 SGHVS and CDR2 FQNEAQ come from the germline V gene. The CDR3 DNA reads TGTGCCAGCAGCTCAAGGGGCGGAAGCTACGAGCAGTACTTC. Protein sequence: CASSSRGGSYEQYF.

In its sample, this clone was seen once. This sequence joins TRBV5-6 and TRBJ2-5; 12 nucleotides agree with TRBD2. The CDR3 runs to 15 residues. Germline V gene sequence: CDR1 SGHDT, CDR2 YYEEEE. Trimming cost V 1 base and J 4 bases; bases outside gene matches: 2. The CDR3 DNA follows: TGTGCCAGCAGCTTGCTAGCGGGGGGGCTAGAGACCCAGTACTTC. It is translated as CASSLLAGGLETQYF.

CDR3 nucleotides: TGTGCCAGCAGTCCCCCGGGCGGGGGGAACAATGAGCAGTTCTTC. This codes for CASSPPGGGNNEQFF. V usage is TRBV28 and J usage is TRBJ2-1; 8 bases map to TRBD2. V shed 5 bases, J shed 5 bases, and the junction held 8 bases outside the gene matches. CDR1 is MDHEN, CDR2 SYDVKM, per germline. The CDR3 is 15 amino acids. Supplemented by reference TRBV28 and TRBJ2-1, the full variable domain reads DVKVTQSSRYLVKRTGEKVFLECVQDMDHENMFWYRQDPGLGLRLIYFSYDVKMKEKGDIPEGYSVSREKKERFSLILESASTNQTSMYLCASSPPGGGNNEQFFGPGTRLTVL.

V gene TRBV10-1 combines with J gene TRBJ1-5; possible D gene TRBD1, 6 bases. This CDR3 is built from 13 residues. Per germline, CDR1 WNHNN and CDR2 SYGVQD (reference sequence). With 5 bases removed from V and 6 bases from J, the gap between germline ends came to 11 bases. The CDR3 loop is CASSPGAGQPQHF. The DNA of the CDR3 is TGCGCCAGCAGTCCGGGGGCGGGTCAGCCCCAGCATTTT.

This chain links TRBV23-1 with TRBJ2-7; TRBD2 agrees at 7 bases. TRBV23-1 is designated an ORF whose function remains uncertain. This CDR3 region has 16 residues. V trimming: 3 bases; J trimming: 0 bases; junction bases outside the gene matches: 8. CDR3 bases: TGCGCCAGCAGTCAGGGGATTAGCGGGCCCTCCTACGAGCAGTACTTC. This gives the protein CASSQGISGPSYEQYF.

The gene calls are TRBV27 and TRBJ2-5, with 12 bases fitting TRBD1. The junction had 9 bases not matched to a gene; V was cut back by 0 bases and J by 4 bases. This CDR3 comprises 18 residues. CDR1 is MNHEY and CDR2 is SMNVEV in the germline V gene (reference sequence). CDR3 bases: TGTGCCAGCAGTTTATCCCCTGGGACAGGGGGCGGTAGAGAGACCCAGTACTTC. Translated, it gives CASSLSPGTGGGRETQYF.

This clone was found a few times. The rearrangement uses TRBV29-1 and TRBJ1-2; D not certain. Germline values: CDR1 SQVTM, CDR2 ANQGSEA. Trimming cost V 3 bases and J 2 bases, with 4 bases left between them. This CDR3 is built from 11 residues. The CDR3 protein is CSVEGNYGYTF. Written as DNA, the CDR3 is TGCAGCGTTGAGGGGAACTATGGCTACACCTTC.

The chain carries TRBV11-2 and TRBJ2-7, with 8 bases that match TRBD1. The CDR3 is 13 residues long. Trimming took 6 bases from V and 3 from J; bases not matched to a gene: 4. Germline assignment: CDR1 SGHAT and CDR2 FQNNGV. The CDR3 loop reads CASSATGDYEQYF. The DNA for the CDR3 is TGTGCCAGCAGTGCGACAGGGGACTACGAGCAGTACTTC.

V gene TRBV7-9 combines with J gene TRBJ1-6; D may be TRBD1 (5 bases). Trimming left V 1 base short and J 7 bases short, with 8 bases between. Germline V gives CDR1 SEHNR, CDR2 FQNEAQ (reference sequence). This CDR3 contains 14 residues. The CDR3 sequence: CASSLVGDNSPLHF. The CDR3, as DNA: TGTGCCAGCAGCTTAGTAGGGGACAATTCACCCCTCCACTTT.